Listed below are T cell receptor beta chains from one sample, sequenced in a study of shared clonotypes between healthy human individuals. TCRdb's copy holds only in-frame clones and misses some; the assay was immunoSEQ multiplex PCR. The sample includes about 2.3 million clones, about 92% of them seen just once. The specimen sequenced was naive CD4+ T cells from PBMCs. Source of these receptors: a man younger than 35 in good health. Some clones in this sample may be carry-over from other donors' samples. CDR3s include the opening cysteine and the closing phenylalanine or tryptophan. A D gene is named only where the DNA matches it firmly. Rows give clone size only sometimes, using once, few, many, or a class for an expanded clone.

d_call	v_call	clone_size	cdr3_length	j_call	cdr3_nt	cdr3_aa
NA	TRBV2	NA	12	TRBJ2-5	TGTGCCATGGGCGAGGGATTGGAGACCCAGTACTTC	CAMGEGLETQYF
NA	TRBV15	NA	14	TRBJ1-1	TGTGCCACCAGCAGAGAAAATAGGGCCACTGAAGCTTTCTTT	CATSRENRATEAFF
TRBD2	TRBV6-1	once	13	TRBJ2-1	TGTGCCAGCAGTCTAGCGGGAGTCTATGAGCAGTTCTTC	CASSLAGVYEQFF
NA	TRBV21-1	NA	10	TRBJ1-4	TGTGCCAGGTCCATAGAAAAACTGTTTTTT	CARSIEKLFF
NA	TRBV30	once	11	TRBJ2-1	TGTGCCTGGAGTGTACCTTATGAGCAGTTCTTC	CAWSVPYEQFF
TRBD1	TRBV7-6	once	14	TRBJ2-7	TGTGCCAGCAGCCTGGGACAGGGAGTTTACGAGCAGTACTTC	CASSLGQGVYEQYF
TRBD1	TRBV28	NA	15	TRBJ1-2	TGTGCCAGCAGTCAATCAGGGGGCGGGAACTATGGCTACACCTTC	CASSQSGGGNYGYTF
TRBD1	TRBV28	NA	18	TRBJ2-3	TGTGCCAGCAGTCCGACAGGCCGCGGACAGGGGGCAGAAGATACGCAGTATTTT	CASSPTGRGQGAEDTQYF
TRBD1	TRBV27	NA	16	TRBJ2-2	TGTGCCAGCAGTTCGGACAGGGCCCCCAACACCGGGGAGCTGTTTTTT	CASSSDRAPNTGELFF
NA	TRBV9	NA	12	TRBJ2-3	TGTGCCAGCAGCCCGTCCGCAGATACGCAGTATTTT	CASSPSADTQYF
NA	TRBV25-1	NA	14	TRBJ1-2	TGTGCCAGCAGTGAAAGGAGAAGTGGCTATGGCTACACCTTC	CASSERRSGYGYTF
NA	TRBV5-1	NA	14	TRBJ1-2	TGCGCCAGCAGCCGCCGACCTGAGAACTATGGCTACACCTTC	CASSRRPENYGYTF
NA	TRBV5-1	NA	15	TRBJ2-7	TGCGCCAGCAGCTTGGCCCTGACAGAAAGATACGAGCAGTACTTC	CASSLALTERYEQYF
NA	TRBV19	NA	15	TRBJ2-2	TGTGCCAGTAGTCGGAGGGACAGCCTCACCGGGGAGCTGTTTTTT	CASSRRDSLTGELFF
NA	TRBV5-1	NA	14	TRBJ2-3	TGCGCCAGCGCCGTTACGGGAGAATCAGATACGCAGTATTTT	CASAVTGESDTQYF
TRBD2	TRBV7-9	NA	19	TRBJ2-1	TGTGCCAGCAGCTCCCAGGGAGTACTAGCGGCCATTTCGGGGAATGAGCAGTTCTTC	CASSSQGVLAAISGNEQFF
TRBD1	TRBV7-3	NA	14	TRBJ1-2	TGTGCCAGCAGCTTACTCGGACAGGGGGATGGCTACACCTTC	CASSLLGQGDGYTF
NA	TRBV27	NA	12	TRBJ2-1	TGTGCCAGCGGGGACTTTTACAATGAGCAGTTCTTC	CASGDFYNEQFF
NA	TRBV6-5	NA	13	TRBJ1-1	TGTGCCAGCAGCCCCGACCTATACACTGAAGCTTTCTTT	CASSPDLYTEAFF
NA	TRBV10-3	NA	15	TRBJ2-7	TGTGCCATCAGTGCGGGCGACCGACTCTCCTACGAGCAGTACTTC	CAISAGDRLSYEQYF